One sample yielded the 19 T cell receptor beta chains listed below, sequenced in a study of somatic mutations in cytotoxic T cells in rheumatoid arthritis. Profiling relied on immunoSEQ multiplex PCR, and the TCRdb table lists in-frame clones only, not all of them. The sample shows about 14,000 clones, under 80% of them seen only once. The sample comprised CD8+ T cells sorted from blood. The receptors stem from an adult with rheumatoid arthritis.

To note about this clone: This sample includes further DNA sequences coding for the same CDR3. The V call is TRBV2, the J call TRBJ1-4; D perhaps matches TRBD1 (5 bases). The CDR3 has 10 residues. Deletions cut 8 bases from V and 7 bases from J, with 5 bases between. Germline V lookup: CDR1 SNHLY, CDR2 FYNNEI. In nucleotides, the CDR3 is TGTGCCAGCGGGGGTGAAAAACTGTTTTTT. It codes for CASGGEKLFF.

This sequence joins TRBV7-9 and TRBJ2-7; D is possibly TRBD2 (6 bases). The CDR3 runs 16 residues. The germline V gene has CDR1 SEHNR and CDR2 FQNEAQ (reference sequence). Trimming shortened V by 5 bases and J by 6 bases, and 23 bases separated the two germline ends. DNA for the CDR3: TGTGCCAGCAGCACCACCCACCAGGAGGGGAGAGGCGAGCAGTACTTC. Protein sequence: CASSTTHQEGRGEQYF.

This chain uses TRBV2 with TRBJ2-1, with 7 bases identical to TRBD1. The CDR3 totals 12 residues. The junction had 5 bases not matched to a gene; V was cut back by 11 bases and J by 4 bases. Germline CDR1 SNHLY, CDR2 FYNNEI. CDR3 region: CAVDRPYNEQFF. CDR3 DNA: TGTGCCGTGGACAGGCCGTACAATGAGCAGTTCTTC.

The chain combines TRBV29-1 with TRBJ2-3, with D possibly being TRBD1 or TRBD2 (7 bases each). This CDR3 has 14 amino acids. Germline loops: CDR1 SQVTM, CDR2 ANQGSEA. The V end was cut by 6 bases, the J end by 3 bases, with 16 bases between. Here the CDR3 DNA reads TGCAGCGTCCAGGGGGGGGGCACGACAGATACGCAGTATTTT. Its protein product is CSVQGGGTTDTQYF.

The genes are TRBV5-1 and TRBJ2-7; D might be TRBD1 or TRBD2, each matching 5 bases. V was pared by 3 bases and J by 1 base, with 11 bases between. Germline CDR1 is SGHRS and CDR2 is YFSETQ. The CDR3 length is 14 residues. As DNA, the CDR3 is TGCGCCAGCAGCTCGGGTTGGGGGTCCTACGAGCAGTACTTC. It translates to CASSSGWGSYEQYF. Full variable domain (missing parts from reference TRBV5-1 and TRBJ2-7): KAGVTQTPRYLIKTRGQQVTLSCSPISGHRSVSWYQQTPGQGLQFLFEYFSETQRNKGNFPGRFSGRQFSNSRSEMNVSTLELGDSALYLCASSSGWGSYEQYFGPGTRLTVT.

V is TRBV9 and J is TRBJ1-2; tentatively, D is TRBD1 (5 bases). The V and J ends lost 4 bases and 4 bases respectively, with 17 bases between them. This CDR3 is 15 amino acids long. Germline V gene lookup returns CDR1 SGDLS and CDR2 YYNGEE. CDR3 in DNA: TGTGCCAGCAGCACCAACGACAGACCAGTCTATGGCTACACCTTC. It translates to CASSTNDRPVYGYTF. The full variable domain, completed using reference TRBV9 and TRBJ1-2, is DSGVTQTPKHLITATGQRVTLRCSPRSGDLSVYWYQQSLDQGLQFLIQYYNGEERAKGNILERFSAQQFPDLHSELNLSSLELGDSALYFCASSTNDRPVYGYTFGSGTRLTVV.

The CDR3, as DNA: TGTGCCAGTAGTATGGGACAGGGAACCGGGGAGCTGTTTTTT. This sequence encodes CASSMGQGTGELFF. The chain has TRBV19 and TRBJ2-2; 9 bases match TRBD1. V lost 3 bases and J lost 5; bases outside the gene matches: 1. CDR1 and CDR2 from the germline V gene are LNHDA and SQIVND (reference sequence). The CDR3 has 14 amino acids.

V is TRBV27 and J is TRBJ2-1, with no clear D. Germline CDR1 and CDR2: MNHEY and SMNVEV (reference sequence). This CDR3 has 12 amino acids. V dropped 0 bases and J dropped 9 bases, with 6 bases sitting between them. The CDR3 bases are TGTGCCAGCAGTTTATCTAGTGGTGAGCAGTTCTTC. Its translation is CASSLSSGEQFF.

This sequence joins TRBV19 and TRBJ1-2; D gene ambiguous. Trimming took 3 bases from V and 8 from J, leaving 13 bases between them. There are 13 residues in the CDR3. Germline V gene sequence: CDR1 LNHDA, CDR2 SQIVND (reference sequence). The CDR3 reads CASSIDFGGGYTF. The CDR3, as DNA: TGTGCCAGTAGTATCGACTTCGGAGGGGGCTACACCTTC.

The rearrangement links TRBV29-1 to TRBJ2-2, with 10 bases aligning to TRBD1. Germline assignment: CDR1 SQVTM and CDR2 ANQGSEA. CDR3 size: 16 residues. J gave up 6 bases and V 0 bases, and 7 bases lay outside the gene matches. CDR3 in amino acids: CSVEDQRTGGAGELFF. The CDR3 DNA sequence: TGCAGCGTTGAAGATCAGAGGACAGGGGGGGCCGGGGAGCTGTTTTTT.

V and J are TRBV5-4 and TRBJ1-2; D may be TRBD1 (6 bases). In germline, CDR1 is SGHNT, CDR2 YYREEE (reference sequence). The length of the CDR3 is 15 residues. V lost 0 bases and J lost 8, with 17 bases in between. CDR3 in amino acids: CASSLVASGAGGYTF. The DNA for the CDR3 is TGTGCCAGCAGCTTGGTCGCGTCAGGGGCTGGAGGCTACACCTTC. Looking up the rest from reference TRBV5-4 and TRBJ1-2 gives the full variable domain: ETGVTQSPTHLIKTRGQQVTLRCSSQSGHNTVSWYQQALGQGPQFIFQYYREEENGRGNFPPRFSGLQFPNYSSELNVNALELDDSALYLCASSLVASGAGGYTFGSGTRLTVV.

This chain connects TRBV2 to TRBJ2-1; TRBD1 is a possible D gene (5 bases). Trimming pared 9 bases from V and 5 bases from J, leaving 20 bases between. Germline assignment: CDR1 SNHLY and CDR2 FYNNEI. The CDR3 extends over 15 amino acids. CDR3 loop: CASLPRTRVHNEQFF. The CDR3 DNA follows: TGTGCCAGTCTCCCCAGGACACGGGTTCACAATGAGCAGTTCTTC.

This clone has just one count. The V gene is TRBV5-8, the J gene TRBJ2-1; TRBD2 matches 10 bases. J lost 9 bases, V lost 0 bases, and 6 bases had no gene match. This CDR3 region has 15 residues. CDR1 and CDR2 from the germline V gene are SGHTS and YDEGEE. The CDR3 region is CASSLAAGGLSEQFF. The DNA of the CDR3 is TGTGCCAGCAGCTTGGCAGCGGGGGGGCTAAGTGAGCAGTTCTTC.

The CDR3 is CASSPPDRAYEQYF. For the CDR3, the DNA is TGCGCCAGCAGCCCTCCCGACCGGGCCTACGAGCAGTACTTC. The rearrangement joins TRBV4-1 to TRBJ2-7, with D unresolved. The length of the CDR3 is 14 residues. Per germline, CDR1 MGHRA and CDR2 YSYEKL. The V end lost 4 bases, the J end lost 2 bases, and 12 bases lay between the germline ends.

This sequence joins TRBV5-6 and TRBJ2-2, with D perhaps assigned TRBD1 or TRBD2 (5 bases each). Germline V gene data show CDR1 as SGHDT and CDR2 as YYEEEE. The CDR3 consists of 13 residues. Trimming took off 0 bases at V and 6 bases at J, with 6 bases between the two ends. For the CDR3, the DNA is TGTGCCAGCAGCTTGGGGGGGTCCGGGGAGCTGTTTTTT. Amino acids: CASSLGGSGELFF.

By proportion, this clone is medium-sized (0.01 to 0.1%). One end of the junction fails to match germline, which may point to a read error. The chain employs TRBV2 and TRBJ1-1, with D perhaps TRBD1 (5 bases). In germline, CDR1 is SNHLY, CDR2 FYNNEI. The CDR3 is 14 residues long. The CDR3 DNA is TGTGCCAGCACTGAAGAGGGGATATACACTGAAGCTTTCTTT. Translation: CASTEEGIYTEAFF.

The V gene is TRBV9, the J gene TRBJ1-2; TRBD1 is a possible D gene (6 bases). CDR1 and CDR2 from the germline V gene are SGDLS and YYNGEE. The germline V and J ends were trimmed by 4 bases and 8 bases, with 15 bases remaining between them. CDR3 length: 13 amino acids. The CDR3 is CASSPEGVAGYTF. CDR3 bases: TGTGCCAGCAGCCCAGAGGGGGTTGCAGGCTACACCTTC.

On this clone: At the DNA level, this CDR3 is encoded by other sequences in the same sample as well. The chain is built from TRBV29-1 and TRBJ1-1, with D unclear. Germline assignment: CDR1 SQVTM and CDR2 ANQGSEA. V lost 3 bases and J 0 bases, leaving 8 bases between the germline ends. CDR3 length equals 13 residues. The CDR3 DNA reads as TGCAGCGTTGAGGAGGTTGTGAACACTGAAGCTTTCTTT. Translating gives CSVEEVVNTEAFF.

This chain links TRBV2 with TRBJ1-6, with 8 positions matching TRBD1. The length of the CDR3 is 16 residues. Losses at the gene ends were 2 bases for V and 6 bases for J; bases not matched to a gene: 6. The germline V gene encodes CDR1 SNHLY and CDR2 FYNNEI. CDR3 region: CASSEMSGGFNSPLHF. The CDR3 nucleotides read TGTGCCAGCAGTGAAATGTCAGGGGGCTTTAATTCACCCCTCCACTTT.